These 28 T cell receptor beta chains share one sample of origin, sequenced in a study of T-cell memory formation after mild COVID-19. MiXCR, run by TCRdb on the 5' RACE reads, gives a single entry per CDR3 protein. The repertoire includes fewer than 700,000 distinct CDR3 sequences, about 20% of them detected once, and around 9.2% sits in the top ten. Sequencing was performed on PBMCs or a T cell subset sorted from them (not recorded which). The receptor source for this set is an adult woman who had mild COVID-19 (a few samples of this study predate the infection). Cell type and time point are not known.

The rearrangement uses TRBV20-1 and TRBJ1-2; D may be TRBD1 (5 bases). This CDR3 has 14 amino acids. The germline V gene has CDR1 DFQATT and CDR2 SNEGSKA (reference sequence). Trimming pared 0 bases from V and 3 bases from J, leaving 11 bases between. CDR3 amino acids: CSARDGGGYYGYTF. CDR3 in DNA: TGCAGTGCTAGAGACGGCGGGGGGTACTATGGCTACACCTTC.

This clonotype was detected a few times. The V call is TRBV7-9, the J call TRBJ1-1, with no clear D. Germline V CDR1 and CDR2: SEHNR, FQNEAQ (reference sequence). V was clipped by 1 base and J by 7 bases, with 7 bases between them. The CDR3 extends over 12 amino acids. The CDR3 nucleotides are TGTGCCAGCAGCTTAGTAACGGTTGAAGCTTTCTTT. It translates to CASSLVTVEAFF.

The CDR3 coding sequence is TGTGCCAGCACCCCGGGGGGGGGGCTTAGCTATGGCTACACCTTC. Translating it yields CASTPGGGLSYGYTF. V and J are TRBV12-3 or TRBV12-4 and TRBJ1-2; D might be TRBD1 (6 bases). Between the trimmed V and J ends, which lost 7 bases and 4 bases, there was a span of 19 bases. This CDR3 is built from 15 residues.

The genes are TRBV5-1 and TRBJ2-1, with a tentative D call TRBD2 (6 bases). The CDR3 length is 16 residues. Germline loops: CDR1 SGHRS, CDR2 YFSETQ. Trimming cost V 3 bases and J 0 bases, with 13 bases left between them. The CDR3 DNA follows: TGCGCCAGCAGCTCACGGGGGTCCCGCTCCTACAATGAGCAGTTCTTC. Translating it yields CASSSRGSRSYNEQFF.

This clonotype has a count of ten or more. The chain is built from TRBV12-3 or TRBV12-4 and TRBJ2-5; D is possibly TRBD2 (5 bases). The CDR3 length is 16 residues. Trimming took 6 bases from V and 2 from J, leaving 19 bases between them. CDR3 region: CASSPLSMGAQETQYF. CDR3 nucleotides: TGTGCCAGCAGCCCACTCTCGATGGGAGCGCAAGAGACCCAGTACTTC.

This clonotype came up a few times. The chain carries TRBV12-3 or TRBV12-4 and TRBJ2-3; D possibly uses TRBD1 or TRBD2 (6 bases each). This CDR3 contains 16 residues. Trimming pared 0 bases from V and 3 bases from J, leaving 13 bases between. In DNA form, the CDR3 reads TGTGCCAGCAGTTTAGCGACCGGGGGCCTGACAGATACGCAGTATTTT. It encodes CASSLATGGLTDTQYF.

For the CDR3, the DNA is TGCGCCAGCAGCTTGGATCCGGACACTGAAGCTTTCTTT. Translation gives CASSLDPDTEAFF. This chain uses TRBV5-1 with TRBJ1-1; the D is unclear. The length of the CDR3 is 13 residues. Germline CDR1 and CDR2: SGHRS and YFSETQ. V lost 0 bases, J lost 3 bases, and 6 bases lay in between.

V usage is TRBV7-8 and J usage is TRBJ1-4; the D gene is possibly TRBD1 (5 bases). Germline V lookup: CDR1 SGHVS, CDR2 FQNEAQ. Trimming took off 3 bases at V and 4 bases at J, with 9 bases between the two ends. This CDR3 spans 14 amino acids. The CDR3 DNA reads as TGTGCCAGCAGCTTGGGACTGATTAATGAAAAACTGTTTTTT. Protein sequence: CASSLGLINEKLFF.

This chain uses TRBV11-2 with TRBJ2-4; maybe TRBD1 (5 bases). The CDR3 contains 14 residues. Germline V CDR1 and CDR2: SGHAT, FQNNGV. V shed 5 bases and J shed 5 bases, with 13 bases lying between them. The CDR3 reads CASSPRQIQNIQYF. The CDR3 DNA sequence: TGTGCCAGCAGCCCGAGACAGATACAAAACATTCAGTACTTC.

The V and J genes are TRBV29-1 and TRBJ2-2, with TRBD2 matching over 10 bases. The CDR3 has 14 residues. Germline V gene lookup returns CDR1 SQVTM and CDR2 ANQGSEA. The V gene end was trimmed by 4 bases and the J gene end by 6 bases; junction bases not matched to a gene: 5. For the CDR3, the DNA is TGCAGCGTTGGTTCTAGCGGGAGCTCCGGGGAGCTGTTTTTT. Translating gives CSVGSSGSSGELFF.

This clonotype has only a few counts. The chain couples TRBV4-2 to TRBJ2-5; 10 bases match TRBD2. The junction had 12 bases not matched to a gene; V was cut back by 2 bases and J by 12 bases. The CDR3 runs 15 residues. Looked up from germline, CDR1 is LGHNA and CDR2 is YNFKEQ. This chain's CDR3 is CASSQWGSSGGPKYF. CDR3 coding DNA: TGTGCCAGCAGCCAATGGGGATCTAGCGGGGGTCCAAAGTACTTC.

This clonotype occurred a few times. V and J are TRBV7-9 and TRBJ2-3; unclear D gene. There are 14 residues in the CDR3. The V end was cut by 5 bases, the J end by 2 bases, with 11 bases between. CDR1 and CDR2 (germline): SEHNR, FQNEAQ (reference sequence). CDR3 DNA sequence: TGTGCCAGCAGCAGAACAAGAACCACAGATACGCAGTATTTT. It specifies CASSRTRTTDTQYF.

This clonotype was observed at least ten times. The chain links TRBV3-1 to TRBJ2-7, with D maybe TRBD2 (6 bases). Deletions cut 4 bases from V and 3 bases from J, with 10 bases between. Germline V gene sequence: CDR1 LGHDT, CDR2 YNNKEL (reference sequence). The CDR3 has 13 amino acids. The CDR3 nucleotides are TGTGCCAGCAGCCGACGACTAGACTACGAGCAGTACTTC. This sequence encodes CASSRRLDYEQYF.

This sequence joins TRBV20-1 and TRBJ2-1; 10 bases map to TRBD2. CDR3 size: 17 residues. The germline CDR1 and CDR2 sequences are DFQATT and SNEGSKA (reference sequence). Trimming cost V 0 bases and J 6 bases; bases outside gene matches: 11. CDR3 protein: CSARDPLLAGEGNEQFF. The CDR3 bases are TGCAGTGCTAGAGATCCCCTGCTAGCGGGAGAGGGCAATGAGCAGTTCTTC.

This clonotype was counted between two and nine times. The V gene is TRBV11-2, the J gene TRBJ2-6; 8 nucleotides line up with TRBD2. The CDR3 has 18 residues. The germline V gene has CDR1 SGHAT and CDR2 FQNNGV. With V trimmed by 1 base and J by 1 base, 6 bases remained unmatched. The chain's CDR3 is CASSLGGRGGSGANVLTF. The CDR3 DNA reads TGTGCCAGCAGCTTAGGAGGTCGCGGGGGGTCTGGGGCCAACGTCCTGACTTTC.

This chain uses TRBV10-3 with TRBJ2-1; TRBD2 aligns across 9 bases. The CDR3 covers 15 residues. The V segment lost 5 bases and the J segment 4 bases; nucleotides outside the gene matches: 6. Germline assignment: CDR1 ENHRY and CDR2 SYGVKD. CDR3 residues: CAISLTSGEYNEQFF. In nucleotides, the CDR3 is TGTGCCATCAGTTTGACTAGCGGCGAATACAATGAGCAGTTCTTC.

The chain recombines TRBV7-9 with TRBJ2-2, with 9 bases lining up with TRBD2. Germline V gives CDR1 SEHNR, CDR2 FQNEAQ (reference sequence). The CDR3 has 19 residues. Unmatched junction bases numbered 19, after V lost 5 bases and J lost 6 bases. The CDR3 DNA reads TGTGCCAGCAGCCCGCGGCGTCTTCCAGGCGGGAGGGCCCCCGGGGAGCTGTTTTTT. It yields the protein CASSPRRLPGGRAPGELFF. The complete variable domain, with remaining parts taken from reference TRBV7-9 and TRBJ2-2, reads DTGVSQNPRHKITKRGQNVTFRCDPISEHNRLYWYRQTLGQGPEFLTYFQNEAQLEKSRLLSDRFSAERPKGSFSTLEIQRTEQGDSAMYLCASSPRRLPGGRAPGELFFGEGSRLTVL.

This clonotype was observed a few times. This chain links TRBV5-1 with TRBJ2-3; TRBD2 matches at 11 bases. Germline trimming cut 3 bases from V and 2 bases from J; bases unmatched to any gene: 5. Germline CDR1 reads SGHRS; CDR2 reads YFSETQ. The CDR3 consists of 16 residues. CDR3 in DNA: TGCGCCAGCAGCTACTCGACTAGCGGGGTCACAGATACGCAGTATTTT. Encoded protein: CASSYSTSGVTDTQYF. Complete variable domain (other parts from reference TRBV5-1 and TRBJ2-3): KAGVTQTPRYLIKTRGQQVTLSCSPISGHRSVSWYQQTPGQGLQFLFEYFSETQRNKGNFPGRFSGRQFSNSRSEMNVSTLELGDSALYLCASSYSTSGVTDTQYFGPGTRLTVL.

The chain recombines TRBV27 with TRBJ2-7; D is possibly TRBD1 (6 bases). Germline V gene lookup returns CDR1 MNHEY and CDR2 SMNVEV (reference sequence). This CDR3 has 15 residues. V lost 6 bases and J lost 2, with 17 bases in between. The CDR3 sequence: CASSNLIQGAYEQYF. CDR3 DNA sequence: TGTGCCAGCAGCAATCTTATACAGGGAGCCTACGAGCAGTACTTC.

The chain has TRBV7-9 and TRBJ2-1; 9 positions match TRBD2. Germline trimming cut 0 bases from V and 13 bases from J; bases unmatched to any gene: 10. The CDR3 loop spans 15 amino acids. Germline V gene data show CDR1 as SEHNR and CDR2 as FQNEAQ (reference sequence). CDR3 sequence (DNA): TGTGCCAGCAGCTTAGCGAATAGCGGGAGAGTAGGCCAGTTCTTC. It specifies CASSLANSGRVGQFF.

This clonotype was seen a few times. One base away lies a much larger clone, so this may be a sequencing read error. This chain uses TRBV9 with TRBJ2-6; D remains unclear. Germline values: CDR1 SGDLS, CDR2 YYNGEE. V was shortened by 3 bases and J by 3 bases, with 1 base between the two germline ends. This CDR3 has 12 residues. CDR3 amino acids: CASSDGANVLTF. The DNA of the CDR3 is TGTGCCAGCAGCGATGGGGCCAACGTCCTGACTTTC.

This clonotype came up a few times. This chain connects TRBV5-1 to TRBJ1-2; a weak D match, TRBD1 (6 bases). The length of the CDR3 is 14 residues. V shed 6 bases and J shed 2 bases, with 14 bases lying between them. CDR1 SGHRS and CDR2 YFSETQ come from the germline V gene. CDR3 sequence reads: CASNPGTMNYGYTF. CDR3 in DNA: TGCGCCAGCAACCCCGGGACAATGAACTATGGCTACACCTTC.

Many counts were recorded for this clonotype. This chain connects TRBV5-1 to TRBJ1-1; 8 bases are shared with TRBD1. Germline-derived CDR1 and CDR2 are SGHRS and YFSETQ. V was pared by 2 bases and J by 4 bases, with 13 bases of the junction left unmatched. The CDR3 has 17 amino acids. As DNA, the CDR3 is TGCGCCAGCAGCTTACGACAGGGGCCGTACGTCCCCACTGAAGCTTTCTTT. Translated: CASSLRQGPYVPTEAFF.

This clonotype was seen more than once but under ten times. For the CDR3, the DNA is TGCGCCAGCAGCTTGGATGTCAGCAGCCAAGAGACCCAGTACTTC. Translated: CASSLDVSSQETQYF. The chain links TRBV5-1 to TRBJ2-5; D call uncertain. V was shortened by 0 bases and J by 1 base, with 10 bases between the two germline ends. This CDR3 spans 15 amino acids. The germline V gene has CDR1 SGHRS and CDR2 YFSETQ.

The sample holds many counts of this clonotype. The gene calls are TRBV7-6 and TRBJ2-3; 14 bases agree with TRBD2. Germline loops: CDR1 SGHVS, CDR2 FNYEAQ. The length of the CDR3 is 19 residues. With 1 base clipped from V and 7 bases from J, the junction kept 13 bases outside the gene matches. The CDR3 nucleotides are TGTGCCAGCAGCTTAGGGAGCTTTGGGACTAGCGGGAGACGAAATACGCAGTATTTT. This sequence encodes CASSLGSFGTSGRRNTQYF.

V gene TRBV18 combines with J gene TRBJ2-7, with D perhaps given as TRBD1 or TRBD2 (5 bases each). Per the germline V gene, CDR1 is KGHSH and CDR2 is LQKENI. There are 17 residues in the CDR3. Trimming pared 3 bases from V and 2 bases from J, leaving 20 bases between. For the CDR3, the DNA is TGTGCCAGCTCACCGGTCGGGGCGAGGGTTTCCCCCTACGAGCAGTACTTC. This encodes CASSPVGARVSPYEQYF.

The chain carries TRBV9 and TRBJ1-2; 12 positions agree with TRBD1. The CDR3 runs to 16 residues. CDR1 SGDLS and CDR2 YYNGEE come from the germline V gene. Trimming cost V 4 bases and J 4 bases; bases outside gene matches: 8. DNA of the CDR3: TGTGCCAGCAGCCAGTTAGGGACAGGGGGCAGCTATGGCTACACCTTC. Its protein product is CASSQLGTGGSYGYTF.

CDR3 coding DNA: TGTGCCACCAGCAGGGGGACAGGACAACTTATGGGTGGCTACACCTTC. Protein sequence: CATSRGTGQLMGGYTF. The V and J genes are TRBV15 and TRBJ1-2; TRBD1 agrees at 8 bases. Germline V gene data show CDR1 as LNHNV and CDR2 as YYDKDF (reference sequence). The CDR3 sequence is 16 residues long. Trimming removed 3 bases from V and 7 bases from J; junction bases left unmatched: 13.